The clone carrying this TCR beta chain was counted at least ten times. Antigen specificity is unknown. TCR beta CDR3 regions were amplified from RNA transcripts. A first-round RT-PCR of the TCR CDR3 used the HTBI primer set. TCRdb processed the multiplex PCR reads anew with MiXCR; each CDR3 protein has one entry. The sample has under 700,000 distinct CDR3 sequences; around 15% are singletons. Trimming removed 5 bases at V and 0 bases at J, with 12 bases between. Germline loops: CDR1 GTSNPN, CDR2 SVGIG (reference sequence). This CDR3 region has 14 residues. The data stem from a study of T cells in Graves' hyperthyroidism and ophthalmopathy. Findings and caveats of the study: Onset of ophthalmopathy came a median about 6.5 months after the model predicted it. Ophthalmopathy stood apart from stable hyperthyroidism in a 13 V-J model.

Diagnosis rested on symptoms, serum thyroxine and TRAb, thyroid ultrasound, and orbital computed tomography. The sample consisted of blood. The genes are TRBV30 and TRBJ2-3; D gene ambiguous. This receptor was obtained from a woman aged 18-30 years with Graves' hyperthyroidism. The CDR3 coding sequence is TGTGCCTGGTCGGCGTATTTTAGCACAGATACGCAGTATTTT. Its protein is CAWSAYFSTDTQYF.